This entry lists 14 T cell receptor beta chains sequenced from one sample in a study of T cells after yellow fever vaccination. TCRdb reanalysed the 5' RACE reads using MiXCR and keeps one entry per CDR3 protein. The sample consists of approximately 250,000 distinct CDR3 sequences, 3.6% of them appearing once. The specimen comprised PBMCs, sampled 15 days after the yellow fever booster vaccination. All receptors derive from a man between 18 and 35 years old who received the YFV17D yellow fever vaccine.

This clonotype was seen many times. CDR3 bases: TGTGCCAGCAGTTTAGGGCGGACAAACTATGGCTACACCTTC. Translating gives CASSLGRTNYGYTF. The chain recombines TRBV6-2 or TRBV6-3 with TRBJ1-2, with D possibly matching TRBD1 (5 bases). Trimming shortened V by 4 bases and J by 2 bases, and 11 bases separated the two germline ends. Germline CDR1 MNHEY, CDR2 SVGEGT. The CDR3 spans 14 residues.

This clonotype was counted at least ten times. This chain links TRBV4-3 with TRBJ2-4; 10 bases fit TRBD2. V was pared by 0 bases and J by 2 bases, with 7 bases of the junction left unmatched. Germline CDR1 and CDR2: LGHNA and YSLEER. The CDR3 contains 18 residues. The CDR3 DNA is TGCGCCAGCAGCCAAGATGAGAGCGGGGGGGCCCCCAAAAACATTCAGTACTTC. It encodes CASSQDESGGAPKNIQYF.

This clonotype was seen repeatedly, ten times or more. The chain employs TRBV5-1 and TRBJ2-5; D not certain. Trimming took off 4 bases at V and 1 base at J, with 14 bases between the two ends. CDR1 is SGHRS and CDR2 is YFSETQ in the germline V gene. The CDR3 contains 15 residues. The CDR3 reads CASSLRAASQETQYF. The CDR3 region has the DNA TGCGCCAGCAGCCTCCGGGCCGCGTCCCAAGAGACCCAGTACTTC.

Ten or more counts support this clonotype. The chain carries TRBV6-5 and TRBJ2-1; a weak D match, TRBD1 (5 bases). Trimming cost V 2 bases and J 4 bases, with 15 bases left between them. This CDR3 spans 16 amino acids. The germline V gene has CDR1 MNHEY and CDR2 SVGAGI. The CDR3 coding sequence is TGTGCCAGCAGTTACGACGGGCAGGGAATTTACAATGAGCAGTTCTTC. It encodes CASSYDGQGIYNEQFF.

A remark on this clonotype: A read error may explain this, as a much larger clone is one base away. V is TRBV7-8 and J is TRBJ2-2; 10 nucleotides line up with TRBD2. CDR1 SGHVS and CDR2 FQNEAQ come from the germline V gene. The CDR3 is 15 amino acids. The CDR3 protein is CASSLPSGGTGELLF. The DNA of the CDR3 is TGTGCCAGCAGCTTACCTAGCGGGGGTACCGGGGAGCTGCTTTTT. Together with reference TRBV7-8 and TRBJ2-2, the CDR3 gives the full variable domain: GAGVSQSPRYKVAKRGQDVALRCDPISGHVSLFWYQQALGQGPEFLTYFQNEAQLDKSGLPSDRFFAERPEGSVSTLKIQRTQQEDSAVYLCASSLPSGGTGELLFGEGSRLTVL.

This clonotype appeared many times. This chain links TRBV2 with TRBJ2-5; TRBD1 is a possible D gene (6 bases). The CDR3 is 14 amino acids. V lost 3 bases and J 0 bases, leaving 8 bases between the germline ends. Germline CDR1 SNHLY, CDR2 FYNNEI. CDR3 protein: CASSDRTDQETQYF. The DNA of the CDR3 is TGTGCCAGCAGTGATCGGACAGACCAAGAGACCCAGTACTTC.

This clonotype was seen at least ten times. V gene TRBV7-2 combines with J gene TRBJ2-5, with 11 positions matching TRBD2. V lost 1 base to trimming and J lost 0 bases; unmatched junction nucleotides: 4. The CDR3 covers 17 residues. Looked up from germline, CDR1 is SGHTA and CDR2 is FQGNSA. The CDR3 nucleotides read TGTGCCAGCAGCTTAGTACTAGCGGGGGCCTACCAAGAGACCCAGTACTTC. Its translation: CASSLVLAGAYQETQYF.

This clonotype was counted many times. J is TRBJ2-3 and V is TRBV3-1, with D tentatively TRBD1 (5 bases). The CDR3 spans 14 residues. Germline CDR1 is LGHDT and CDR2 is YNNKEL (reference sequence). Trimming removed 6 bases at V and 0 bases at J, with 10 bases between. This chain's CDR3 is CASRLTASTDTQYF. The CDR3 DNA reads TGTGCCAGCAGGCTGACAGCTAGCACAGATACGCAGTATTTT.

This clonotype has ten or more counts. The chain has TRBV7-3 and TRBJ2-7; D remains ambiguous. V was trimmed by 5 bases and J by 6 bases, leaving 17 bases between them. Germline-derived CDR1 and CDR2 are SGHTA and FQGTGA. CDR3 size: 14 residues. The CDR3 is CASSRYTKSVEQYF. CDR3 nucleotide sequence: TGTGCCAGCAGCCGTTATACGAAATCGGTCGAGCAGTACTTC.

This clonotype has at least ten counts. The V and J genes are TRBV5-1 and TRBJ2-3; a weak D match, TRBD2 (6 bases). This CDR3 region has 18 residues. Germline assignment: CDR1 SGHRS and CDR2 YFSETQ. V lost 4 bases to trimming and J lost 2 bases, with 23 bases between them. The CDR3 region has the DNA TGCGCCAGCAGCCAGGCCCCCAGGATTAGCGGAACCACAGATACGCAGTATTTT. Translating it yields CASSQAPRISGTTDTQYF.

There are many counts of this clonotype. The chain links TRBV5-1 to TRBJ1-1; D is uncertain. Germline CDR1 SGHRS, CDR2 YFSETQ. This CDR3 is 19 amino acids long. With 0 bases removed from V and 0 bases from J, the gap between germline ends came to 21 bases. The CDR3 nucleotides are TGCGCCAGCAGCTTGGACAAAAACAGTCTTCGGGAGTTGAACACTGAAGCTTTCTTT. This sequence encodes CASSLDKNSLRELNTEAFF.

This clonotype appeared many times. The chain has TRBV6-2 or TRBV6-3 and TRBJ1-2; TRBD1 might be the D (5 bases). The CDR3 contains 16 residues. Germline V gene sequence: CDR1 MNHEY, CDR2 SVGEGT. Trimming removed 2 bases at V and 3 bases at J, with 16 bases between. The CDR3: CASSYDSGSSDYGYTF. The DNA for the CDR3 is TGTGCCAGCAGTTACGACAGTGGGTCTTCCGACTATGGCTACACCTTC.

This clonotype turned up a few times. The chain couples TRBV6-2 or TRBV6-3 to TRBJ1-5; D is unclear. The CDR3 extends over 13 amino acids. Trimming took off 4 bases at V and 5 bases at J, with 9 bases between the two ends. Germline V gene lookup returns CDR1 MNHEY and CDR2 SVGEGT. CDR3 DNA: TGTGCCAGCAGTTCCTGGGCTCATCAGCCCCAGCATTTT. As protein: CASSSWAHQPQHF.

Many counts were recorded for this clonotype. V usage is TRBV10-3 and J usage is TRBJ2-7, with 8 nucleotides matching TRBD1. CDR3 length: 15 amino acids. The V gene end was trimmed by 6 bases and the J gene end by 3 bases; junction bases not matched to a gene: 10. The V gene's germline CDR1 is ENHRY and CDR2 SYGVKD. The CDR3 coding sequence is TGTGCCATCAGGACTGGACAGGGAGGTGGCTACGAGCAGTACTTC. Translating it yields CAIRTGQGGGYEQYF.